This TCR beta chain was sequenced during a study of blood T cell repertoires in COVID-19. Sequencing was performed with immunoSEQ multiplex PCR; in TCRdb, only in-frame clones are kept and a portion is missing. The data contain about 190,000 clones, approximately 80% of them singletons. The germline CDR1 and CDR2 sequences are SGHNT and YYREEE (reference sequence). The V gene lost 4 bases and the J gene lost 0 bases, with 17 bases spanning the gap. The CDR3 has 16 residues. The source material was peripheral blood. This sequence was found in a human donor in a cohort sampled during active COVID-19. This rearrangement joins TRBV5-4 to TRBJ2-7; possible D gene TRBD2, 6 bases. The CDR3 coding sequence is TGTGCCAGCAGCCCCGATTTGGGACTCAGCTCCTACGAGCAGTACTTC. Translation gives CASSPDLGLSSYEQYF.